These 9 T cell receptor beta chains were all obtained from the same sample, sequenced in a study of blood T cell repertoires in COVID-19. The table came from immunoSEQ multiplex PCR; TCRdb's copy has only in-frame clones and leaves some out. The data show about 85,000 clones, 85% to 95% seen once. The sample was peripheral blood. The origin of the receptors is a human donor with active COVID-19. The donor label of this sample is uncertain.

In DNA form, the CDR3 reads TGTGCCAGTAGTATCGACACCCGGGGGGGGGAGACCCAGTACTTC. Amino acids: CASSIDTRGGETQYF. The rearrangement links TRBV19 to TRBJ2-5; 8 bases are shared with TRBD2. The CDR3 length is 15 residues. Germline V gene sequence: CDR1 LNHDA, CDR2 SQIVND (reference sequence). V was pared by 3 bases and J by 5 bases, with 8 bases of the junction left unmatched.

CDR3 region: CASSVGAGSSYNEQFF. For the CDR3, the DNA is TGTGCCAGCAGCGTAGGCGCGGGGAGCTCCTACAATGAGCAGTTCTTC. This chain uses TRBV9 with TRBJ2-1, with a possible D match to TRBD2 (6 bases). Trimming shortened V by 0 bases and J by 0 bases, and 10 bases separated the two germline ends. The CDR3 has 16 amino acids. The V gene's germline CDR1 is SGDLS and CDR2 YYNGEE. Full variable domain (remainder filled in from reference TRBV9 and TRBJ2-1): DSGVTQTPKHLITATGQRVTLRCSPRSGDLSVYWYQQSLDQGLQFLIQYYNGEERAKGNILERFSAQQFPDLHSELNLSSLELGDSALYFCASSVGAGSSYNEQFFGPGTRLTVL.

V is TRBV2 and J is TRBJ2-3; 9 bases match TRBD2. The junction had 5 bases not matched to a gene; V was cut back by 5 bases and J by 5 bases. This CDR3 is built from 14 residues. Germline CDR1 SNHLY, CDR2 FYNNEI. Here the CDR3 DNA reads TGTGCCAGCAGTTTAGCGGGGGAGGGAGATACGCAGTATTTT. Its translation: CASSLAGEGDTQYF. The variable domain in full, completed from reference TRBV2 and TRBJ2-3, reads EPEVTQTPSHQVTQMGQEVILRCVPISNHLYFYWYRQILGQKVEFLVSFYNNEISEKSEIFDDQFSVERPDGSNFTLKIRSTKLEDSAMYFCASSLAGEGDTQYFGPGTRLTVL.

The V and J genes are TRBV7-2 and TRBJ2-3; 9 bases agree with TRBD2. Per the germline V gene, CDR1 is SGHTA and CDR2 is FQGNSA. This CDR3 has 17 residues. V was clipped by 3 bases and J by 0 bases; unmatched bases: 7. CDR3: CASSFSGGRSSTDTQYF. The CDR3 DNA reads TGTGCCAGCAGCTTCAGCGGGGGGAGATCTAGCACAGATACGCAGTATTTT.

The chain is built from TRBV19 and TRBJ1-5; a possible D gene is TRBD1 (5 bases). V lost 3 bases, J lost 7 bases, and 19 bases lay in between. The germline V gene encodes CDR1 LNHDA and CDR2 SQIVND (reference sequence). CDR3 length: 16 residues. The CDR3 region is CASSISPTGYGQPQHF. As DNA, the CDR3 is TGTGCCAGTAGTATTTCCCCCACAGGTTACGGGCAGCCCCAGCATTTT.

This chain connects TRBV2 to TRBJ2-7, with TRBD1 matching 7 bases. The V gene's germline CDR1 is SNHLY and CDR2 FYNNEI. The CDR3 is 14 amino acids. The V gene end was trimmed by 6 bases and the J gene end by 2 bases; junction bases not matched to a gene: 7. The chain's CDR3 is CASRSRGQTYEQYF. For the CDR3, the DNA is TGTGCCAGCAGATCGAGGGGACAGACCTACGAGCAGTACTTC.

The J gene is TRBJ1-2, the V gene TRBV6-5, with D perhaps matching TRBD1 (5 bases). The CDR3 extends over 14 amino acids. The germline gives CDR1 MNHEY, CDR2 SVGAGI. Trimming took off 6 bases at V and 4 bases at J, with 15 bases between the two ends. The DNA for the CDR3 is TGTGCCAGCAGGCCTTTTGGGGCTTTCTATGGCTACACCTTC. Amino acid sequence: CASRPFGAFYGYTF.

The rearrangement joins TRBV21-1 to TRBJ2-2; TRBD1 reflects the table's D call only, with no check against the DNA. TRBV21-1 is an annotated pseudogene. This CDR3 is built from 15 residues. Here the CDR3 DNA reads TGTGCCAGCAGCAAAGGGGACAGAGGTAGCCTGGAGCTGTTTTTT. It codes for CASSKGDRGSLELFF.

CDR3 coding DNA: TGTGCCAGCAGCTTCGACGGGGGGTATGGCTACACCTTC. Amino acids: CASSFDGGYGYTF. The genes are TRBV7-8 and TRBJ1-2, with D maybe TRBD1 (5 bases). V lost 3 bases and J lost 5, with 10 bases in between. The CDR3 consists of 13 residues. From germline, CDR1 is SGHVS and CDR2 FQNEAQ.